The 32 T cell receptor beta chains below were found in one sample sequenced in a study of shared clonotypes between healthy human individuals. Only CD45RO-negative cells positively selected for CCR7 counted as naive CD8 cells, so terminally differentiated effector memory CD45RA+ cells were excluded. Assay used: immunoSEQ multiplex PCR; TCRdb lists only in-frame clones, some missing. The table lists about 1,900,000 clones, around 96% of them singletons. The material sequenced was naive CD8+ T cells sorted from blood. The source of these receptors is a young man in good health.

Only one count was recorded for this clone. This sequence joins TRBV5-6 and TRBJ2-5; the match to TRBD1 covers 12 bases. From germline, CDR1 is SGHDT and CDR2 YYEEEE. Germline trimming cut 1 base from V and 4 bases from J; bases unmatched to any gene: 8. The CDR3 sequence is 17 residues long. CDR3 in amino acids: CASSLLSGTGGGETQYF. CDR3 in DNA: TGTGCCAGCAGCTTGCTTAGTGGGACAGGGGGCGGAGAGACCCAGTACTTC. The full variable domain, completed using reference TRBV5-6 and TRBJ2-5, is DAGVTQSPTHLIKTRGQQVTLRCSPKSGHDTVSWYQQALGQGPQFIFQYYEEEERQRGNFPDRFSGHQFPNYSSELNVNALLLGDSALYLCASSLLSGTGGGETQYFGPGTRLLVL.

J is TRBJ2-5 and V is TRBV5-1; D is possibly TRBD1 (6 bases). V lost 5 bases and J 2 bases, leaving 10 bases between the germline ends. CDR1 is SGHRS, CDR2 YFSETQ, per germline. The CDR3 sequence is 13 residues long. CDR3 in amino acids: CASRRDKQETQYF. Here the CDR3 DNA reads TGCGCCAGCAGACGGGACAAACAAGAGACCCAGTACTTC. Full variable domain (rest looked up from reference TRBV5-1 and TRBJ2-5): KAGVTQTPRYLIKTRGQQVTLSCSPISGHRSVSWYQQTPGQGLQFLFEYFSETQRNKGNFPGRFSGRQFSNSRSEMNVSTLELGDSALYLCASRRDKQETQYFGPGTRLLVL.

This chain connects TRBV19 to TRBJ1-5; 7 bases are shared with TRBD1. Germline V gene sequence: CDR1 LNHDA, CDR2 SQIVND (reference sequence). The CDR3 runs to 15 residues. Trimming removed 3 bases from V and 3 bases from J; junction bases left unmatched: 5. The CDR3 loop reads CASSMTGFPNQPQHF. The CDR3 nucleotides are TGTGCCAGTAGTATGACAGGGTTTCCCAATCAGCCCCAGCATTTT.

The chain joins TRBV10-1 to TRBJ1-1; D might be TRBD1 (5 bases). The CDR3 is made up of 13 amino acids. The germline gives CDR1 WNHNN, CDR2 SYGVQD (reference sequence). V gave up 6 bases and J gave up 1 base, with 9 bases separating them. CDR3 coding DNA: TGCGCCAGCAGCCGCGGACAGAACACTGAAGCTTTCTTT. Amino acids: CASSRGQNTEAFF.

The J gene is TRBJ2-3, the V gene TRBV9; 8 bases line up with TRBD2. V trimming: 0 bases; J trimming: 0 bases; junction bases outside the gene matches: 6. CDR3 length equals 17 residues. CDR1 is SGDLS and CDR2 is YYNGEE in the germline V gene. DNA of the CDR3: TGTGCCAGCAGCGTAGGAATTAGCGGGGCTAGCACAGATACGCAGTATTTT. Its protein is CASSVGISGASTDTQYF.

This chain connects TRBV28 to TRBJ2-7; no firm D call. There are 13 residues in the CDR3. The germline gives CDR1 MDHEN, CDR2 SYDVKM. V lost 5 bases and J lost 3, with 11 bases in between. CDR3 loop: CASSVETFYEQYF. The CDR3 region has the DNA TGTGCCAGCAGTGTGGAAACATTCTACGAGCAGTACTTC.

Of note for this clone: In the same sample, other DNA sequences code for this CDR3. The chain employs TRBV9 and TRBJ2-1; D tentatively reads TRBD1 or TRBD2 (5 bases each). This CDR3 has 13 residues. Trimming took off 0 bases at V and 8 bases at J, with 9 bases between the two ends. The germline CDR1 and CDR2 sequences are SGDLS and YYNGEE. The CDR3 here is CASSVGGSHEQFF. The CDR3 DNA is TGTGCCAGCAGCGTAGGGGGGTCCCATGAGCAGTTCTTC.

The chain is built from TRBV7-2 and TRBJ2-3; the match to TRBD2 covers 11 bases. V shed 3 bases and J 6 bases; nucleotides not matched to a gene: 8. The CDR3 has 16 residues. CDR1 and CDR2 from the germline V gene are SGHTA and FQGNSA. CDR3 nucleotides: TGTGCCAGCAGCTTGTTAGCGGGAGGGCCCTTGGATACGCAGTATTTT. This encodes CASSLLAGGPLDTQYF. The variable domain in full, completed from reference TRBV7-2 and TRBJ2-3, reads GAGVSQSPSNKVTEKGKDVELRCDPISGHTALYWYRQSLGQGLEFLIYFQGNSAPDKSGLPSDRFSAERTGGSVSTLTIQRTQQEDSAVYLCASSLLAGGPLDTQYFGPGTRLTVL.

This chain connects TRBV6-6 to TRBJ2-7; D unresolved. V was cut by 6 bases and J by 1 base, with 7 bases left in between. The CDR3 totals 12 residues. Germline-derived CDR1 and CDR2 are MNHNY and SVGAGI (reference sequence). The CDR3 sequence is CASSPQSYEQYF. CDR3 bases: TGTGCCAGCAGCCCCCAATCCTACGAGCAGTACTTC.

This chain uses TRBV2 with TRBJ1-1; no definite D call. In germline, CDR1 is SNHLY, CDR2 FYNNEI. Trimming took 6 bases from V and 1 from J, leaving 9 bases between them. The CDR3 length is 13 residues. The CDR3 is CASRGPENTEAFF. CDR3 DNA sequence: TGTGCCAGCAGAGGACCGGAGAACACTGAAGCTTTCTTT.

The gene calls are TRBV30 and TRBJ1-4; D might be TRBD1 (5 bases). Deletions cut 1 base from V and 8 bases from J, with 20 bases between. Looked up from germline, CDR1 is GTSNPN and CDR2 is SVGIG (reference sequence). This CDR3 has 16 amino acids. CDR3 region: CAWSGYPKTVDEKLFF. The CDR3 DNA reads TGTGCCTGGAGTGGTTATCCTAAGACAGTGGACGAAAAACTGTTTTTT.

This clone was seen once. The chain combines TRBV27 with TRBJ1-2; 10 nucleotides match TRBD1. The CDR3 covers 14 residues. J lost 5 bases, V lost 5 bases, and 5 bases had no gene match. Germline V gene sequence: CDR1 MNHEY, CDR2 SMNVEV (reference sequence). CDR3 nucleotides: TGTGCCAGCAGTCCCGGGACAGGGGAGTATGGCTACACCTTC. This sequence encodes CASSPGTGEYGYTF.

The chain employs TRBV5-4 and TRBJ2-1; no definite D call. There are 13 residues in the CDR3. Trimming took off 2 bases at V and 8 bases at J, with 11 bases between the two ends. Germline V lookup: CDR1 SGHNT, CDR2 YYREEE (reference sequence). CDR3 DNA: TGTGCCAGCAGCTTACTCCAGGACGATGAGCAGTTCTTC. Its translation: CASSLLQDDEQFF.

The chain combines TRBV6-1 with TRBJ2-2; the D is unclear. Germline CDR1 reads MNHNS; CDR2 reads SASEGT. The CDR3 consists of 13 residues. The V gene lost 5 bases and the J gene lost 2 bases, with 6 bases spanning the gap. CDR3 nucleotides: TGTGCCAGCAGTTATCTAAACACCGGGGAGCTGTTTTTT. This codes for CASSYLNTGELFF.

Written as DNA, the CDR3 is TGTGCCAGCAGAGTTATTGGGGAGGAGGACGGAAATGAAAAACTGTTTTTT. Translating it yields CASRVIGEEDGNEKLFF. The chain combines TRBV28 with TRBJ1-4; D is uncertain. Germline loops: CDR1 MDHEN, CDR2 SYDVKM. Trimming cost V 6 bases and J 5 bases, with 22 bases left between them. The CDR3 loop spans 17 amino acids. The full variable domain, in which reference TRBV28 and TRBJ1-4 provide the parts outside the CDR3, is DVKVTQSSRYLVKRTGEKVFLECVQDMDHENMFWYRQDPGLGLRLIYFSYDVKMKEKGDIPEGYSVSREKKERFSLILESASTNQTSMYLCASRVIGEEDGNEKLFFGSGTQLSVL.

The chain carries TRBV30 and TRBJ2-1; D ambiguous. Germline V gene sequence: CDR1 GTSNPN, CDR2 SVGIG (reference sequence). V lost 0 bases and J lost 8, with 11 bases in between. The CDR3 spans 13 residues. The CDR3 spells CAWSVLASDEQFF. The CDR3 coding sequence is TGTGCCTGGAGTGTCCTTGCGTCCGATGAGCAGTTCTTC.

This clone was seen just once. The chain joins TRBV27 to TRBJ2-3; TRBD2 agrees at 14 bases. V lost 4 bases, J lost 5 bases, and 11 bases stayed unmatched. The CDR3 has 18 residues. CDR1 and CDR2 (germline): MNHEY, SMNVEV (reference sequence). CDR3: CASSSGLAGAPAVDTQYF. As DNA, the CDR3 is TGTGCCAGCAGTTCGGGACTAGCGGGGGCGCCAGCGGTAGATACGCAGTATTTT.

This sequence joins TRBV11-2 and TRBJ2-5, with 11 bases matching TRBD2. In germline, CDR1 is SGHAT, CDR2 FQNNGV. The CDR3 runs 16 residues. Losses at the gene ends were 0 bases for V and 5 bases for J; bases not matched to a gene: 5. This CDR3 reads CASSLEWLAGGETQYF. The CDR3, as DNA: TGTGCCAGCAGCTTAGAGTGGCTAGCGGGAGGTGAGACCCAGTACTTC.

This clone was observed a single time. The chain combines TRBV6-5 with TRBJ1-3; 12 bases agree with TRBD1. The CDR3 is made up of 15 amino acids. V lost 5 bases and J lost 4; bases outside the gene matches: 3. Germline loops: CDR1 MNHEY, CDR2 SVGAGI. Here the CDR3 DNA reads TGTGCCAGCAGTAGAGGGACAGGGGGCGGAAACACCATATATTTT. Translating it yields CASSRGTGGGNTIYF.

The chain is built from TRBV5-4 and TRBJ2-7; D perhaps matches TRBD1 (6 bases). Germline V CDR1 and CDR2: SGHNT, YYREEE (reference sequence). Trimming left V 5 bases short and J 2 bases short, with 11 bases between. This CDR3 is 13 amino acids long. The CDR3 DNA reads as TGTGCCAGCAGTCACGGGACACCCTACGAGCAGTACTTC. Its protein product is CASSHGTPYEQYF.

V is TRBV5-6 and J is TRBJ2-1; no definite D call. Germline CDR1 SGHDT, CDR2 YYEEEE. The CDR3 loop spans 15 amino acids. With 0 bases removed from V and 0 bases from J, the gap between germline ends came to 7 bases. DNA for the CDR3: TGTGCCAGCAGCTTGGCGTCAAGCTCCTACAATGAGCAGTTCTTC. Residues: CASSLASSSYNEQFF.

The rearrangement links TRBV7-9 to TRBJ2-4, with a weak D call TRBD2 (5 bases). V was cut by 3 bases and J by 5 bases, with 11 bases left in between. Germline V gene sequence: CDR1 SEHNR, CDR2 FQNEAQ (reference sequence). The CDR3 has 14 residues. Here the CDR3 DNA reads TGTGCCAGCAGCTTTCTCGGGGTCGAAAACATTCAGTACTTC. This translates into CASSFLGVENIQYF.

The V and J genes are TRBV5-1 and TRBJ2-1; TRBD2 might be the D (5 bases). CDR3 length: 15 residues. V dropped 4 bases and J dropped 4 bases, with 15 bases sitting between them. The germline V gene encodes CDR1 SGHRS and CDR2 YFSETQ. The CDR3 spells CASSGERGSYNEQFF. Here the CDR3 DNA reads TGCGCCAGCAGCGGGGAACGGGGTAGTTACAATGAGCAGTTCTTC.

This chain uses TRBV2 with TRBJ1-4; 8 bases agree with TRBD1. Germline V lookup: CDR1 SNHLY, CDR2 FYNNEI. V lost 4 bases and J lost 5; bases outside the gene matches: 6. The CDR3 runs to 15 residues. CDR3 in amino acids: CASSVRPGGNEKLFF. CDR3 coding DNA: TGTGCCAGCAGTGTTCGACCAGGGGGCAATGAAAAACTGTTTTTT.

J is TRBJ2-3 and V is TRBV27; D is undetermined. This CDR3 contains 13 residues. The V end was cut by 6 bases, the J end by 9 bases, with 16 bases between. CDR1 and CDR2 (germline): MNHEY, SMNVEV (reference sequence). CDR3: CASSPLDPGTQYF. In nucleotides, the CDR3 is TGTGCCAGCAGCCCTCTAGACCCTGGGACGCAGTATTTT.

The chain combines TRBV6-6 with TRBJ1-1; tentatively, D is TRBD1 (6 bases). Germline V lookup: CDR1 MNHNY, CDR2 SVGAGI (reference sequence). V was trimmed by 7 bases and J by 6 bases, leaving 18 bases between them. The CDR3 is 14 amino acids. In nucleotides, the CDR3 is TGTGCCAGCAATCGGTGGGGGGCAGGGGCTGAAGCTTTCTTT. It is translated as CASNRWGAGAEAFF.

The genes are TRBV6-6 and TRBJ2-7; possibly TRBD1 for D (6 bases). The CDR3 loop spans 16 amino acids. Germline V CDR1 and CDR2: MNHNY, SVGAGI (reference sequence). Trimming shortened V by 2 bases and J by 6 bases, and 20 bases separated the two germline ends. The CDR3 is CASSYAQGELRGEQYF. The CDR3 DNA reads as TGTGCCAGCAGTTACGCACAGGGAGAACTTAGGGGCGAGCAGTACTTC.

This clone has only a few counts. The chain couples TRBV19 to TRBJ1-6; weak D call: TRBD1 (5 bases). The V end was cut by 6 bases, the J end by 6 bases, with 12 bases between. This CDR3 has 14 amino acids. Germline V gene data show CDR1 as LNHDA and CDR2 as SQIVND (reference sequence). The CDR3: CASSTGLSNSPLHF. CDR3 nucleotides: TGTGCCAGTAGCACAGGACTTAGTAATTCACCCCTCCACTTT.

This chain connects TRBV7-9 to TRBJ2-7; no clear D gene. Trimming removed 5 bases at V and 3 bases at J, with 5 bases between. The CDR3 is 11 residues long. In germline, CDR1 is SEHNR, CDR2 FQNEAQ (reference sequence). The CDR3 DNA is TGTGCCAGCAGCACGCACTACGAGCAGTACTTC. Its translation is CASSTHYEQYF.

The chain uses TRBV6-5 and TRBJ2-3; TRBD2 might be the D (5 bases). V lost 0 bases and J lost 1, with 11 bases in between. Per the germline V gene, CDR1 is MNHEY and CDR2 is SVGAGI. The CDR3 consists of 16 residues. CDR3 DNA: TGTGCCAGCAGTTACTCGATCGGGGAGCGCACAGATACGCAGTATTTT. Protein sequence: CASSYSIGERTDTQYF.

The J gene is TRBJ2-3, the V gene TRBV5-6, with TRBD2 matching 11 bases. The CDR3 spans 19 residues. From germline, CDR1 is SGHDT and CDR2 YYEEEE. Trimming took 3 bases from V and 0 from J; bases not matched to a gene: 12. The CDR3 DNA is TGTGCCAGCAGCTCCGGGCTAGCGGGGGGCCGGGCTAGCACAGATACGCAGTATTTT. Encoded protein: CASSSGLAGGRASTDTQYF.

V is TRBV7-2 and J is TRBJ2-7; D tentatively reads TRBD1 or TRBD2 (5 bases each). CDR3 length: 15 residues. The V end was cut by 4 bases, the J end by 7 bases, with 20 bases between. Germline lookup yields CDR1 SGHTA and CDR2 FQGNSA. For the CDR3, the DNA is TGTGCCAGCAGCTGGCCGGGGACGGGTGCAGGGGAGCAGTACTTC. Translated: CASSWPGTGAGEQYF.